The next 19 T cell receptor beta chains were all read from a single sample in a study of blood T cell repertoires in COVID-19. The repertoire was sequenced with immunoSEQ multiplex PCR; TCRdb's copy has only in-frame clones and lacks some. The sample contains about 90,000 clones, roughly 90% of which appear only once. Sample: peripheral blood. The receptors here all came from a man older than 75 with active or convalescent COVID-19.

The genes are TRBV2 and TRBJ1-2, with D unresolved. CDR1 is SNHLY, CDR2 FYNNEI, per germline. This CDR3 spans 12 amino acids. V lost 3 bases to trimming and J lost 2 bases, with 4 bases between them. CDR3 coding DNA: TGTGCCAGCAGTGACAGAAACTATGGCTACACCTTC. It codes for CASSDRNYGYTF.

The chain uses TRBV6-5 and TRBJ1-1; TRBD1 aligns across 8 bases. Trimming removed 2 bases from V and 4 bases from J; junction bases left unmatched: 3. The germline CDR1 and CDR2 sequences are MNHEY and SVGAGI. The CDR3 runs 14 residues. DNA for the CDR3: TGTGCCAGCAGTTACAGGGGGACAGGCACTGAAGCTTTCTTT. This gives the protein CASSYRGTGTEAFF.

The rearrangement joins TRBV10-3 to TRBJ2-3; 12 positions match TRBD2. The CDR3 is 18 amino acids. V lost 5 bases and J lost 0; bases outside the gene matches: 9. CDR1 is ENHRY and CDR2 is SYGVKD in the germline V gene. DNA for the CDR3: TGTGCCATCAGTACCGGGACTAGCGGGTTGGATAGCACAGATACGCAGTATTTT. Translated, it gives CAISTGTSGLDSTDTQYF.

This clone was seen a single time. The gene calls are TRBV19 and TRBJ1-2; 8 bases align to TRBD1. Germline CDR1 LNHDA, CDR2 SQIVND (reference sequence). The CDR3 spans 12 residues. The V gene end was trimmed by 5 bases and the J gene end by 9 bases; junction bases not matched to a gene: 5. The CDR3 sequence is CASSPGQGSYTF. DNA of the CDR3: TGTGCCAGTAGTCCTGGACAGGGTAGCTACACCTTC.

The chain uses TRBV2 and TRBJ1-2; the match to TRBD1 covers 9 bases. J lost 3 bases, V lost 7 bases, and 6 bases had no gene match. The CDR3 loop spans 14 amino acids. Germline V gives CDR1 SNHLY, CDR2 FYNNEI. In DNA, the CDR3 is TGTGCCAGCAAGCTGACAGGGGGAGACTATGGCTACACCTTC. Encoded protein: CASKLTGGDYGYTF.

V and J are TRBV5-1 and TRBJ1-2; TRBD1 is a possible D gene (5 bases). Per germline, CDR1 SGHRS and CDR2 YFSETQ. The CDR3 has 17 residues. The V end was cut by 5 bases, the J end by 2 bases, with 22 bases between. As DNA, the CDR3 is TGCGCCAGCAGGGTCTTCGGTGGGGCACGGATAAACTATGGCTACACCTTC. It codes for CASRVFGGARINYGYTF.

This clone was picked up a small number of times. The J gene is TRBJ1-2, the V gene TRBV19; perhaps TRBD1 as D (6 bases). The V end lost 6 bases, the J end lost 7 bases, and 12 bases lay between the germline ends. From germline, CDR1 is LNHDA and CDR2 SQIVND (reference sequence). This CDR3 is built from 12 residues. DNA of the CDR3: TGTGCCAGTAGGGGAACAGGGATTGGCTACACCTTC. Translating it yields CASRGTGIGYTF.

This clone was seen only once. The chain employs TRBV30 and TRBJ1-1; D uncertain. Germline CDR1 is GTSNPN and CDR2 is SVGIG (reference sequence). This CDR3 is 15 amino acids long. V was cut by 4 bases and J by 3 bases, with 18 bases left in between. The CDR3 nucleotides read TGTGCCTGGATTAGGCGCGGTGGCGTCTACACTGAAGCTTTCTTT. Its translation is CAWIRRGGVYTEAFF. Full variable domain (outside the CDR3, taken from reference TRBV30 and TRBJ1-1): SQTIHQWPATLVQPVGSPLSLECTVEGTSNPNLYWYRQAAGRGLQLLFYSVGIGQISSEVPQNLSASRPQDRQFILSSKKLLLSDSGFYLCAWIRRGGVYTEAFFGQGTRLTVV.

The genes are TRBV20-1 and TRBJ2-7; perhaps TRBD2 as D (5 bases). Per germline, CDR1 DFQATT and CDR2 SNEGSKA (reference sequence). CDR3 size: 11 residues. V shed 7 bases and J shed 7 bases, with 14 bases lying between them. The CDR3 reads CSGRRAEEQYF. The CDR3 coding sequence is TGCAGTGGAAGGCGGGCGGAAGAGCAGTACTTC.

The table lists this clone with a count of one. V gene TRBV6-1 combines with J gene TRBJ1-1; D gene uncertain. The V and J ends lost 2 bases and 1 base respectively, with 5 bases between them. CDR1 MNHNS and CDR2 SASEGT come from the germline V gene. The CDR3 contains 13 residues. In nucleotides, the CDR3 is TGTGCCAGCAGTGAATCTAGGAACACTGAAGCTTTCTTT. This sequence encodes CASSESRNTEAFF.

The rearrangement uses TRBV5-4 and TRBJ2-7; tentatively, D is TRBD1 (6 bases). Germline V gene sequence: CDR1 SGHNT, CDR2 YYREEE (reference sequence). Trimming cost V 3 bases and J 3 bases, with 10 bases left between them. CDR3 length equals 13 residues. The CDR3 sequence is CASSSTGIYEQYF. The CDR3 nucleotides read TGTGCCAGCAGCTCGACAGGCATCTACGAGCAGTACTTC.

This chain links TRBV10-1 with TRBJ2-3; TRBD1 aligns across 10 bases. V gave up 3 bases and J gave up 4 bases; unmatched junction bases: 16. The germline V gene has CDR1 WNHNN and CDR2 SYGVQD (reference sequence). The CDR3 covers 19 residues. The CDR3 DNA follows: TGCGCCAGCAGTGACCGGGACAGGGGCGATTTTAGGCACGCAGATACGCAGTATTTT. Amino acid sequence: CASSDRDRGDFRHADTQYF.

J is TRBJ1-2 and V is TRBV18; TRBD1 aligns across 9 bases. V was clipped by 2 bases and J by 5 bases; unmatched bases: 18. Germline V lookup: CDR1 KGHSH, CDR2 LQKENI. This CDR3 has 19 amino acids. The CDR3 bases are TGTGCCAGCTCACCATACCAGGGACAGGGTATCGCCCAGGGATATGGCTACACCTTC. It specifies CASSPYQGQGIAQGYGYTF.

V gene TRBV6-5 combines with J gene TRBJ1-1, with a tentative D call TRBD1 (6 bases). V was trimmed by 6 bases and J by 7 bases, leaving 21 bases between them. The CDR3 length is 15 residues. Germline V gene sequence: CDR1 MNHEY, CDR2 SVGAGI. This chain's CDR3 is CASSTRLGGAFEAFF. The CDR3, as DNA: TGTGCCAGCAGCACCCGATTGGGGGGGGCCTTTGAAGCTTTCTTT.

The V gene is TRBV19, the J gene TRBJ1-1; no clear D gene. Germline V gene sequence: CDR1 LNHDA, CDR2 SQIVND (reference sequence). V lost 5 bases to trimming and J lost 4 bases, with 17 bases between them. There are 15 residues in the CDR3. The CDR3 sequence is CASSPGLFMGTEAFF. In nucleotides, the CDR3 is TGTGCCAGTAGTCCCGGACTTTTCATGGGCACTGAAGCTTTCTTT.

The V gene is TRBV7-9, the J gene TRBJ1-1; the match to TRBD1 covers 8 bases. Germline CDR1 and CDR2: SEHNR and FQNEAQ (reference sequence). Trimming cost V 5 bases and J 11 bases; bases outside gene matches: 7. The CDR3 has 12 residues. In DNA, the CDR3 is TGTGCCAGCAGCCCAGACAGGGGTAAGGCTTTCTTT. Its translation: CASSPDRGKAFF.

The rearrangement joins TRBV19 to TRBJ2-5; D might be TRBD1 (6 bases). Trimming pared 7 bases from V and 0 bases from J, leaving 12 bases between. Germline V CDR1 and CDR2: LNHDA, SQIVND (reference sequence). This CDR3 has 14 amino acids. The CDR3 DNA follows: TGTGCCAGTACTCCAACAGGGTACCAAGAGACCCAGTACTTC. Amino acid sequence: CASTPTGYQETQYF.

CDR3 protein: CASSQAGVASYGYTF. The CDR3 DNA sequence: TGTGCCAGCAGCCAAGCGGGGGTGGCATCCTATGGCTACACCTTC. The rearrangement joins TRBV4-2 to TRBJ1-2; tentatively, D is TRBD1 (5 bases). Germline CDR1 LGHNA, CDR2 YNFKEQ. V lost 1 base to trimming and J lost 4 bases, with 13 bases between them. CDR3 length: 15 amino acids.

The genes are TRBV4-3 and TRBJ2-2; 16 bases fit TRBD2. The CDR3 spans 19 residues. J lost 5 bases, V lost 0 bases, and 6 bases had no gene match. Germline loops: CDR1 LGHNA, CDR2 YSLEER. The CDR3 bases are TGCGCCAGCAGCCAAGAACCGGGACTAGCGGGAGGGTTTACCGGGGAGCTGTTTTTT. This translates into CASSQEPGLAGGFTGELFF.